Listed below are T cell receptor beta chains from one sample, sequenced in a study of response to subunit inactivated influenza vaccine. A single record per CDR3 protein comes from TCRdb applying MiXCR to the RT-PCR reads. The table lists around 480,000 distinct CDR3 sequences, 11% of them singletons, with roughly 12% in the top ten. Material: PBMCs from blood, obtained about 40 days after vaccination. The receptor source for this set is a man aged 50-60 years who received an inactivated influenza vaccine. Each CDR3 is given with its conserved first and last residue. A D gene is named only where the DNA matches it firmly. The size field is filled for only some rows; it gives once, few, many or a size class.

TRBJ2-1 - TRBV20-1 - CSAPLAASSYNEQFF TGCAGTGCTCCCTTGGCGGCCAGCTCCTACAATGAGCAGTTCTTC
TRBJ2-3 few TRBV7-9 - CASSFGGPSTDTQYF TGTGCCAGCAGCTTTGGGGGGCCCTCCACAGATACGCAGTATTTT
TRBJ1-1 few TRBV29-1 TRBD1 CSVRGGRGTEAFF TGCAGCGTTCGAGGGGGCCGCGGCACTGAAGCTTTCTTT
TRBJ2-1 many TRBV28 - CASRGRTYNEQFF TGTGCCAGCAGGGGTAGGACTTACAATGAGCAGTTCTTC
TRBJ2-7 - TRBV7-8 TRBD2 CASSPSGLAGAGEQYF TGTGCCAGCAGCCCTAGTGGACTAGCGGGAGCCGGCGAGCAGTACTTC
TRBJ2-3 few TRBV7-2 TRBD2 CASSFKAGGSDTQYF TGTGCCAGCAGCTTTAAGGCGGGGGGGTCAGATACGCAGTATTTT
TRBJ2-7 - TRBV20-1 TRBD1 CSAQTDRAGVYEQYF TGCAGTGCTCAGACGGACAGGGCAGGGGTGTACGAGCAGTACTTC
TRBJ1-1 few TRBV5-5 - CASSFSSGDGEAFF TGTGCCAGCAGCTTTTCTTCAGGGGACGGTGAAGCTTTCTTT
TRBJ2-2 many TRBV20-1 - CSARKPNTGELFF TGCAGTGCTAGGAAGCCGAACACCGGGGAGCTGTTTTTT
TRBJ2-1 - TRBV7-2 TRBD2 CASSLWLAGNNEQFF TGTGCCAGCAGCTTATGGCTAGCGGGAAACAATGAGCAGTTCTTC
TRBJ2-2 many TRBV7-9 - CASSYRADGELFF TGTGCCAGCAGCTACAGGGCCGACGGGGAGCTGTTTTTT
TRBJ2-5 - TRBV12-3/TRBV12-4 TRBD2 CASSSPGLAGLGTQYF TGTGCCAGCAGCTCACCGGGACTAGCGGGCCTAGGGACCCAGTACTTC
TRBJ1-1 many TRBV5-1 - CASSLRGTEAFF TGCGCCAGCAGCTTGCGAGGCACTGAAGCTTTCTTT
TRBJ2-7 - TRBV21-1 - CASSTHRGYEQYF TGTGCCAGCAGCACCCACAGGGGTTACGAGCAGTACTTC
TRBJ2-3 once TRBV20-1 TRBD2 CSAGRVAGGKGTDTQYF TGCAGTGCTGGGAGAGTAGCGGGAGGGAAGGGCACAGATACGCAGTATTTT
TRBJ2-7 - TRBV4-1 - CASSQVGRGKGFDEQYF TGCGCCAGCAGCCAAGTTGGGAGGGGGAAGGGGTTCGACGAGCAGTACTTC
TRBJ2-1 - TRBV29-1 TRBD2 CTVREGPYNEQFF TGCACCGTGAGGGAGGGTCCCTACAATGAGCAGTTCTTC
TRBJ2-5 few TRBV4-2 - CASSQDLTGSRETQYF TGTGCCAGCAGCCAAGATCTTACGGGGTCTCGAGAGACCCAGTACTTC
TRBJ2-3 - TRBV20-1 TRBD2 CSAPSGALGDTQYF TGCAGTGCTCCAAGCGGGGCCCTCGGGGATACGCAGTATTTT
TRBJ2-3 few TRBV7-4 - CASSLGSGAPGLNTQYF TGTGCCAGCAGCTTAGGCTCAGGTGCTCCAGGACTTAATACGCAGTATTTT
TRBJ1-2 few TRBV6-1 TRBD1 CASSPPTGIYGYTF TGTGCCAGCAGTCCGCCGACAGGGATCTATGGCTACACCTTC
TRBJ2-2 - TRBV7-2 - CASSTNGGLNTGELFF TGTGCCAGCAGCACCAACGGGGGCTTAAACACCGGGGAGCTGTTTTTT
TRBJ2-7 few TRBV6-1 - CASSNRVRGYEQYF TGTGCCAGCAGCAACAGGGTACGAGGCTACGAGCAGTACTTC
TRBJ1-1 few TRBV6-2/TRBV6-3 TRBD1 CASSYSFLDQGAGTEAFF TGTGCCAGCAGTTACTCATTCCTCGATCAGGGGGCCGGCACTGAAGCTTTCTTT
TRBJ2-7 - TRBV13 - CASSPPPYEQYF TGTGCCAGCAGCCCCCCCCCCTACGAGCAGTACTTC